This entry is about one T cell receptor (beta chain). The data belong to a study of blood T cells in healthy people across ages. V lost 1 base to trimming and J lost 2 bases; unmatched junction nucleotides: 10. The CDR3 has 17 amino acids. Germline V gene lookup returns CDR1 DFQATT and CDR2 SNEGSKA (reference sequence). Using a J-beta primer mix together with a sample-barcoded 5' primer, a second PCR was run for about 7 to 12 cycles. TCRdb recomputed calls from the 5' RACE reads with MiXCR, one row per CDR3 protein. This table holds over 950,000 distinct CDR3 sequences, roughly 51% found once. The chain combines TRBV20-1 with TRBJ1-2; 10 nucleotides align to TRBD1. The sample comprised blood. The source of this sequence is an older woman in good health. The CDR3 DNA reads TGCAGTGCTAGAGGGGGACCCCCGGGACAGGGGAACTATGGCTACACCTTC. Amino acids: CSARGGPPGQGNYGYTF.